This passage covers 22 T cell receptor beta chains from one sample sequenced in a study of blood T cell repertoires in COVID-19. Here immunoSEQ multiplex PCR was the method, and the copy in TCRdb shows in-frame clones only, minus some. The sample consists of around 250,000 clones, roughly 80% of them appearing once. Sample: PBMCs or T cells enriched from blood (not recorded which). The source is a man aged 40-55 years who had been exposed to COVID-19.

The chain joins TRBV2 to TRBJ2-7; TRBD1 aligns across 9 bases. Germline V gives CDR1 SNHLY, CDR2 FYNNEI. Germline trimming cut 5 bases from V and 6 bases from J; bases unmatched to any gene: 17. This CDR3 comprises 17 residues. For the CDR3, the DNA is TGTGCCAGCAGTCTAACAAACCAGGGACAGGGACGGGGCGAGCAGTACTTC. This gives the protein CASSLTNQGQGRGEQYF.

The chain carries TRBV19 and TRBJ2-1; TRBD2 matches 9 bases. V gave up 10 bases and J gave up 0 bases; unmatched junction bases: 1. From germline, CDR1 is LNHDA and CDR2 SQIVND (reference sequence). The CDR3 length is 13 residues. CDR3 sequence: CANSGSSYNEQFF. In DNA, the CDR3 is TGTGCCAATAGCGGGAGCTCCTACAATGAGCAGTTCTTC. The full variable domain, in which reference TRBV19 and TRBJ2-1 provide the parts outside the CDR3, is DGGITQSPKYLFRKEGQNVTLSCEQNLNHDAMYWYRQDPGQGLRLIYYSQIVNDFQKGDIAEGYSVSREKKESFPLTVTSAQKNPTAFYLCANSGSSYNEQFFGPGTRLTVL.

This chain links TRBV27 with TRBJ2-7; TRBD1 is a possible D gene (5 bases). The CDR3 has 13 amino acids. The V and J ends lost 3 bases and 3 bases respectively, with 9 bases between them. Per germline, CDR1 MNHEY and CDR2 SMNVEV (reference sequence). The chain's CDR3 is CASSFQGSYEQYF. DNA for the CDR3: TGTGCCAGCAGTTTCCAGGGAAGCTACGAGCAGTACTTC.

V is TRBV7-6 and J is TRBJ1-4; no firm D call. The V and J ends lost 1 base and 1 base respectively, with 7 bases between them. Per the germline V gene, CDR1 is SGHVS and CDR2 is FNYEAQ. The CDR3 contains 15 residues. CDR3 nucleotides: TGTGCCAGCAGCTTAGGAGGGCTAACTAATGAAAAACTGTTTTTT. Protein sequence: CASSLGGLTNEKLFF.

This chain links TRBV6-5 with TRBJ1-2; 10 bases map to TRBD1. This CDR3 spans 14 amino acids. Per the germline V gene, CDR1 is MNHEY and CDR2 is SVGAGI. The trim removed 5 bases at V and 4 bases at J, leaving 4 bases unmatched. CDR3 bases: TGTGCCAGCAGTCGGGACAGGGGATCCTATGGCTACACCTTC. It translates to CASSRDRGSYGYTF.

The V call is TRBV2, the J call TRBJ1-2; D unresolved. Trimming pared 3 bases from V and 7 bases from J, leaving 15 bases between. The CDR3 is 14 amino acids. CDR1 SNHLY and CDR2 FYNNEI come from the germline V gene. CDR3 bases: TGTGCCAGCAGTGACGCAGGTCAACGCTCTGGCTACACCTTC. Translated: CASSDAGQRSGYTF.

This chain connects TRBV5-6 to TRBJ1-2; 8 nucleotides agree with TRBD1. Per the germline V gene, CDR1 is SGHDT and CDR2 is YYEEEE. This CDR3 contains 14 residues. The junction had 11 bases not matched to a gene; V was cut back by 5 bases and J by 8 bases. This CDR3 is CASRRTGGLSGYTF. The CDR3 DNA reads TGTGCCAGCAGACGTACAGGGGGATTAAGCGGCTACACCTTC. The whole variable domain, filled in from reference TRBV5-6 and TRBJ1-2, reads DAGVTQSPTHLIKTRGQQVTLRCSPKSGHDTVSWYQQALGQGPQFIFQYYEEEERQRGNFPDRFSGHQFPNYSSELNVNALLLGDSALYLCASRRTGGLSGYTFGSGTRLTVV.

Comment on this clone: At one boundary the junction diverges from the germline segment, which might be a read error. CDR3 bases: TGTGCTAGCAACTCGAACCCGGGCAGAAGCGGCGGGGAGCTGTTTTTT. Protein: CASNSNPGRSGGELFF. The chain joins TRBV7-7 to TRBJ2-2; perhaps TRBD2 as D (5 bases). This CDR3 contains 16 residues. In germline, CDR1 is SSHAT, CDR2 FNYEAQ (reference sequence).

The chain joins TRBV12-3 or TRBV12-4 to TRBJ2-2, with TRBD1 identical over 9 bases. The CDR3 runs 13 residues. V shed 4 bases and J 9 bases; nucleotides not matched to a gene: 3. The CDR3 here is CASSWDRDRELFF. The CDR3, as DNA: TGTGCCAGCAGTTGGGACAGGGATCGGGAGCTGTTTTTT.

The rearrangement links TRBV9 to TRBJ1-3, with D perhaps matching TRBD1 (5 bases). V shed 3 bases and J shed 2 bases, with 12 bases lying between them. Germline assignment: CDR1 SGDLS and CDR2 YYNGEE. The CDR3 is 15 amino acids. CDR3 sequence: CASSASPGAGNTIYF. CDR3 DNA: TGTGCCAGCAGCGCCAGCCCGGGGGCTGGAAACACCATATATTTT. The complete variable domain, with remaining parts taken from reference TRBV9 and TRBJ1-3, reads DSGVTQTPKHLITATGQRVTLRCSPRSGDLSVYWYQQSLDQGLQFLIQYYNGEERAKGNILERFSAQQFPDLHSELNLSSLELGDSALYFCASSASPGAGNTIYFGEGSWLTVV.

The chain joins TRBV5-1 to TRBJ1-1; 7 positions match TRBD1. CDR1 SGHRS and CDR2 YFSETQ come from the germline V gene. The trim removed 4 bases at V and 2 bases at J, leaving 8 bases unmatched. The CDR3 is 15 residues long. The CDR3 region is CASSLPTGENTEAFF. Here the CDR3 DNA reads TGCGCCAGCAGCCTACCTACAGGGGAAAACACTGAAGCTTTCTTT.

The V and J genes are TRBV3-1 (or the pseudogene TRBV3-2) and TRBJ2-1; possibly TRBD2 for D (5 bases). CDR3 length: 18 amino acids. Germline assignment: CDR1 LGHDT and CDR2 YNNKEL (reference sequence). V was pared by 6 bases and J by 4 bases, with 25 bases between. DNA for the CDR3: TGTGCCAGCAGGGGCAGAGGCAAACGGGAACCCGGTTACAATGAGCAGTTCTTC. Translation: CASRGRGKREPGYNEQFF.

The chain carries TRBV19 and TRBJ2-5, with D possibly matching TRBD1 (6 bases). The CDR3 consists of 12 residues. V lost 6 bases and J 5 bases, leaving 10 bases between the germline ends. The germline gives CDR1 LNHDA, CDR2 SQIVND (reference sequence). The CDR3 DNA is TGTGCCAGTAGCGACCAGGGGGAGACCCAGTACTTC. This encodes CASSDQGETQYF.

The table lists this clone with a count of one. V is TRBV7-3 and J is TRBJ1-6; D unresolved. The CDR3 has 12 amino acids. Trimming left V 5 bases short and J 10 bases short, with 9 bases between. Germline CDR1 SGHTA, CDR2 FQGTGA. The DNA of the CDR3 is TGTGCCAGCAGCGAAGACAACTCACCCCTCCACTTT. Amino acids: CASSEDNSPLHF.

J is TRBJ1-4 and V is TRBV5-5, with TRBD1 matching over 9 bases. The CDR3 contains 14 residues. Per germline, CDR1 SGHKS and CDR2 YYEKEE (reference sequence). V lost 4 bases to trimming and J lost 8 bases; unmatched junction nucleotides: 6. This CDR3 reads CASSGDRVGEKLFF. The CDR3 DNA is TGTGCCAGCAGCGGGGACAGGGTAGGAGAAAAACTGTTTTTT.

For this clone: A junction end diverges from the germline sequence, so it may reflect a read error. The rearrangement joins TRBV12-3 or TRBV12-4 to TRBJ2-7, with a possible D match to TRBD2 (6 bases). The CDR3 is made up of 12 amino acids. The CDR3 is CASSRDSNEQYF. DNA for the CDR3: TGTGCCAGCAGCCGGGACTCCAACGAGCAGTACTTC.

V and J are TRBV6-6 and TRBJ1-5; D not certain. CDR3 length equals 14 residues. Germline V gene lookup returns CDR1 MNHNY and CDR2 SVGAGI (reference sequence). Trimming pared 1 base from V and 10 bases from J, leaving 14 bases between. Written as DNA, the CDR3 is TGTGCCAGCAGTTACTTGGCGGCCGATGAACCCCAGCATTTT. Translation: CASSYLAADEPQHF.

J is TRBJ1-2 and V is TRBV20-1; D remains ambiguous. The CDR3 length is 11 residues. Deletions cut 4 bases from V and 7 bases from J, with 10 bases between. Germline CDR1 DFQATT, CDR2 SNEGSKA (reference sequence). In DNA, the CDR3 is TGCAGTGCTACAGGATTAAGTGGCTACACCTTC. This translates into CSATGLSGYTF.

The chain employs TRBV11-1 and TRBJ1-1; possibly TRBD1 for D (6 bases). The length of the CDR3 is 15 residues. Trimming stripped 3 bases from V and 0 bases from J, with 11 bases between. Germline CDR1 and CDR2: SGHAT and FQDESV (reference sequence). CDR3 protein: CASSFRRGMNTEAFF. For the CDR3, the DNA is TGTGCCAGCAGCTTCAGAAGGGGGATGAACACTGAAGCTTTCTTT.

DNA of the CDR3: TGTGCCAGCAGCCTCTTGGCGGACACTGAAGCTTTCTTT. Translated: CASSLLADTEAFF. The chain recombines TRBV14 with TRBJ1-1; D gene uncertain. CDR1 is SGHDN, CDR2 FVKESK, per germline. The CDR3 has 13 amino acids. V lost 4 bases, J lost 3 bases, and 9 bases lay in between.

V and J are TRBV7-2 and TRBJ2-3; no reliable D call. Germline V lookup: CDR1 SGHTA, CDR2 FQGNSA. CDR3 size: 12 residues. The V gene lost 7 bases and the J gene lost 7 bases, with 12 bases spanning the gap. The CDR3 loop reads CASTKEAHTQYF. The CDR3 region has the DNA TGTGCCAGCACCAAAGAGGCTCATACGCAGTATTTT. The variable domain in full, with the rest retrieved from reference TRBV7-2 and TRBJ2-3, is GAGVSQSPSNKVTEKGKDVELRCDPISGHTALYWYRQSLGQGLEFLIYFQGNSAPDKSGLPSDRFSAERTGGSVSTLTIQRTQQEDSAVYLCASTKEAHTQYFGPGTRLTVL.

The rearrangement joins TRBV12-3 or TRBV12-4 to TRBJ1-2; the D gene is possibly TRBD1 (5 bases). Trimming stripped 2 bases from V and 5 bases from J, with 9 bases between. The CDR3 has 13 residues. CDR3 DNA sequence: TGTGCCAGCAGTTTACGGGAGGGGTATGGCTACACCTTC. It codes for CASSLREGYGYTF.